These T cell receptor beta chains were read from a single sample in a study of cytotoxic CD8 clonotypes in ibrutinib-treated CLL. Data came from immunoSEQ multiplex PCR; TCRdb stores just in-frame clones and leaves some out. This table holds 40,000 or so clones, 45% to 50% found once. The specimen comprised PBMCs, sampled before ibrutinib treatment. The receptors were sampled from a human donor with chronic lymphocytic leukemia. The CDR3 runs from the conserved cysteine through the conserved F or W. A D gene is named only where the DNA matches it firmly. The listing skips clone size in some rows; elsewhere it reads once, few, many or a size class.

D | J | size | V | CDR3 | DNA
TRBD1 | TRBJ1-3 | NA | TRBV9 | CASSPQQGNVGNTIYF | TGTGCCAGCAGCCCCCAACAGGGGAATGTAGGAAACACCATATATTTT
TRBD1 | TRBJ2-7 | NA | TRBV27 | CASSPHRPGQGSHEQYF | TGTGCCAGCAGTCCCCACCGACCGGGACAGGGATCCCACGAGCAGTACTTC
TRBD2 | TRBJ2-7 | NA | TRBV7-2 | CASTQGLIPYEQYF | TGTGCCAGCACCCAGGGACTAATTCCCTACGAGCAGTACTTC
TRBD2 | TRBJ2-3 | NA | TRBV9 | CASSVGLAGPWDTQYF | TGTGCCAGCAGCGTAGGGTTAGCGGGGCCTTGGGATACGCAGTATTTT
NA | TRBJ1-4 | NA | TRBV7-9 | CASSSPSEGGTGGNEKLFF | TGTGCCAGCAGCTCCCCATCAGAGGGGGGCACGGGAGGGAATGAAAAACTGTTTTTT
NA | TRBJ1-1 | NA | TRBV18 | CASSPGQLNTEAFF | TGTGCCAGCTCACCGGGTCAGCTGAACACTGAAGCTTTCTTT
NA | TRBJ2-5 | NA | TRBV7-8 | CASSLMRSQYF | TGTGCCAGCAGCTTAATGAGGTCCCAGTACTTC
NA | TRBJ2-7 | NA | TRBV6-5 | CASSLFRDTYEQYF | TGTGCCAGCAGTCTGTTCCGGGATACCTACGAGCAGTACTTC
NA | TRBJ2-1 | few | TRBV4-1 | CASSLGDRANEQFF | TGCGCCAGCAGCCTGGGGGACCGGGCCAATGAGCAGTTCTTC
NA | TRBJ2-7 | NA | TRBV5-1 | CASSLAIEGNEQYF | TGCGCCAGCAGCTTGGCCATCGAGGGGAACGAGCAGTACTTC
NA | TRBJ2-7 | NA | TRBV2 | CARAELPRIEQYF | TGTGCCAGGGCGGAGCTCCCCAGGATCGAGCAGTACTTC
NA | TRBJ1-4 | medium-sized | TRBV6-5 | CASSYGSEGEKLFF | TGTGCCAGCAGTTATGGGTCGGAGGGTGAAAAACTGTTTTTT
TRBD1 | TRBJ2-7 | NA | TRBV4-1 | CASSHDTGTGGIYEQYF | TGCGCCAGCAGCCATGACACCGGGACAGGGGGTATCTACGAGCAGTACTTC
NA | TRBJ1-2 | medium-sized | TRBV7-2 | CASSLARTANYGYTF | TGTGCCAGCAGCTTAGCGAGGACCGCCAACTATGGCTACACCTTC
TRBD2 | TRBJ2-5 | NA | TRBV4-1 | CASSPRTSGGQETQYF | TGCGCCAGCAGCCCCCGGACTAGCGGGGGACAAGAGACCCAGTACTTC
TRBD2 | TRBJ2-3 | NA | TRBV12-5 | CASGLVQASGVTDTQYF | TGTGCTAGTGGTTTGGTACAGGCTAGCGGGGTCACAGATACGCAGTATTTT
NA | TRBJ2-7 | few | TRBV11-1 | CASSLAIPAAYEQYF | TGTGCCAGCAGCTTAGCTATCCCGGCGGCCTACGAGCAGTACTTC
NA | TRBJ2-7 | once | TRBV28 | CASPPVDWSQARYEQYF | TGTGCCAGCCCCCCGGTGGATTGGTCGCAGGCCCGCTACGAGCAGTACTTC
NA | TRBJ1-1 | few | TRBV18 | CASSKGLNTEAFF | TGTGCCAGCTCGAAGGGTCTGAACACTGAAGCTTTCTTT
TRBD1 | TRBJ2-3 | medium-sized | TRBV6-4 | CASSEGQGGTDTQYF | TGTGCCAGCAGTGAAGGCCAGGGGGGCACAGATACGCAGTATTTT
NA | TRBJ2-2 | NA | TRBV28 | CASSLILAGGELFF | TGTGCCAGCAGTTTAATTCTAGCCGGCGGGGAGCTGTTTTTT
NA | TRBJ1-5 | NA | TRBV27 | CASSWGKNSNQPQHF | TGTGCCAGCAGTTGGGGTAAAAATAGCAATCAGCCCCAGCATTTT
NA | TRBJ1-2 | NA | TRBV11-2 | CASSSRGNYGYTF | TGTGCCAGCAGCTCCAGGGGAAACTATGGCTACACCTTC
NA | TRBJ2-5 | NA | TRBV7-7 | CASSHGTGLETQYF | TGTGCTAGCAGCCACGGAACAGGTCTCGAGACCCAGTACTTC
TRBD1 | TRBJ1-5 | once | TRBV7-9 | CASSSPGQGAVDQPQHF | TGTGCCAGCAGCTCGCCGGGACAGGGGGCAGTGGATCAGCCCCAGCATTTT
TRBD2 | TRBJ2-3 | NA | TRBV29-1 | CSVSKPSGDTQYF | TGCAGCGTCTCCAAACCTAGCGGAGATACGCAGTATTTT
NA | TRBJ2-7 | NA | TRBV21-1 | CASSRIGARPSEQYF | TGTGCCAGCAGCAGAATCGGGGCTCGGCCATCAGAGCAGTACTTC
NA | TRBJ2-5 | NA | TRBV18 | CASSPGYRETQYF | TGTGCCAGCTCACCGGGTTACAGGGAGACCCAGTACTTC
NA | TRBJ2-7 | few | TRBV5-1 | CASSLQSDYEQYF | TGCGCCAGCAGCTTGCAATCGGATTACGAGCAGTACTTC
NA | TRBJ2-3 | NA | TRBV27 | CASSLSRVFSDTQYF | TGTGCCAGCAGTTTGAGCAGGGTGTTTTCAGATACGCAGTATTTT